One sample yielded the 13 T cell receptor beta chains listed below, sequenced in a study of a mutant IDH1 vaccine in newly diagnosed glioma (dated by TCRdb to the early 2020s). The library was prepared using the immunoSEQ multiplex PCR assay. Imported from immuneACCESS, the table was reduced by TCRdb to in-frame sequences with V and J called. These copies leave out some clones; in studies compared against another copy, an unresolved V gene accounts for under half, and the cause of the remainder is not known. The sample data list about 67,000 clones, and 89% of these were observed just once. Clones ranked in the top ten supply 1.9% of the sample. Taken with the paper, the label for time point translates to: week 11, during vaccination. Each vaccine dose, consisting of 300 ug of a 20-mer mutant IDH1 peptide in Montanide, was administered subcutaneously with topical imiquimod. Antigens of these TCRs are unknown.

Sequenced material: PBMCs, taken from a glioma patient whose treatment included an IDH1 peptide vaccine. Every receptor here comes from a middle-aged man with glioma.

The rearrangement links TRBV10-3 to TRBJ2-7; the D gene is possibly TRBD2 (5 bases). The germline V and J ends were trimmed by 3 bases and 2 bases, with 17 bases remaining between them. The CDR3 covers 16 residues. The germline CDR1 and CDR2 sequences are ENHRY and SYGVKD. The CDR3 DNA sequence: TGTGCCATCAGTGAAGGGAGTAGCCGGATCACCTACGAGCAGTACTTC. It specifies CAISEGSSRITYEQYF.

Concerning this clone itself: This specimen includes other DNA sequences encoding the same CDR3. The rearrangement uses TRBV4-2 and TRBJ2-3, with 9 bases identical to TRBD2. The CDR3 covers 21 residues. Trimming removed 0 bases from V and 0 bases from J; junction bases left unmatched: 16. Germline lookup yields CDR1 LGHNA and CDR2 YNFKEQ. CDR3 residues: CASSQEGAWREGRSSTDTQYF. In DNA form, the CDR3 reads TGTGCCAGCAGCCAAGAAGGAGCGTGGCGGGAGGGCCGCTCTAGCACAGATACGCAGTATTTT.

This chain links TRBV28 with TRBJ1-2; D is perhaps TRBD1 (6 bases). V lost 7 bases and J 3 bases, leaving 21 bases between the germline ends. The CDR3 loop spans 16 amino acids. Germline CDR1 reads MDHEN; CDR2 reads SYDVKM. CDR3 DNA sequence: TGTGCCAGCACCTCCCACTACAGGGAAAAGGACTATGGCTACACCTTC. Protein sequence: CASTSHYREKDYGYTF.

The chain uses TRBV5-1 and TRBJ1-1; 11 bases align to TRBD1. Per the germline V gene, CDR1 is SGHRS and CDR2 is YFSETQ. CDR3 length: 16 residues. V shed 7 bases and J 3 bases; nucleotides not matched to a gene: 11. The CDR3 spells CASGGTGGSIDTEAFF. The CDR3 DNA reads TGCGCCAGCGGCGGGACAGGGGGATCAATCGACACTGAAGCTTTCTTT.

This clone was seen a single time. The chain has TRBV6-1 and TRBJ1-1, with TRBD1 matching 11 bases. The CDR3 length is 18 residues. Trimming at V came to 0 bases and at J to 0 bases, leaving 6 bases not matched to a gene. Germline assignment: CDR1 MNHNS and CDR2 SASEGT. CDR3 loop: CASSEARTGGHMNTEAFF. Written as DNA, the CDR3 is TGTGCCAGCAGTGAAGCCAGGACAGGGGGCCATATGAACACTGAAGCTTTCTTT.

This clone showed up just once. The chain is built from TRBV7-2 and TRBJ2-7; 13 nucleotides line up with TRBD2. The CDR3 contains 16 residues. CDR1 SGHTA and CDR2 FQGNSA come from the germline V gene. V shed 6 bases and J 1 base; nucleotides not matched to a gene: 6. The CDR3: CASSLRTSGRSYEQYF. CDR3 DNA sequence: TGTGCCAGCAGTCTTAGGACTAGCGGGAGATCCTACGAGCAGTACTTC.

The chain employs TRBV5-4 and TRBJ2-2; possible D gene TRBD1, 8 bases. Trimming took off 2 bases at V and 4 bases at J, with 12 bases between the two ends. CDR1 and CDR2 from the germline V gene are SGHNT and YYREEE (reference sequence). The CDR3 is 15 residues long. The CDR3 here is CASSFYRGGTGELFF. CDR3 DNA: TGTGCCAGCAGCTTTTACAGGGGGGGCACCGGGGAGCTGTTTTTT.

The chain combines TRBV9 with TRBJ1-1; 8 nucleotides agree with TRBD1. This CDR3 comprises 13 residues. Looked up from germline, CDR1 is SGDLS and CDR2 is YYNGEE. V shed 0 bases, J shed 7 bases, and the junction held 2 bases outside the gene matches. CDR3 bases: TGTGCCAGCAGCGTAGGACAGGGGTATGAAGCTTTCTTT. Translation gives CASSVGQGYEAFF.

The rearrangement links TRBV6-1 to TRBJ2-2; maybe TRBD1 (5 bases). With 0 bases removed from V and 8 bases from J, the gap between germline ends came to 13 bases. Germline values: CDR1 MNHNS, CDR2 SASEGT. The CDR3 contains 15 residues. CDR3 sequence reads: CASSEAGQVVGELFF. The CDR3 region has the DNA TGTGCCAGCAGTGAAGCGGGGCAGGTGGTAGGGGAGCTGTTTTTT.

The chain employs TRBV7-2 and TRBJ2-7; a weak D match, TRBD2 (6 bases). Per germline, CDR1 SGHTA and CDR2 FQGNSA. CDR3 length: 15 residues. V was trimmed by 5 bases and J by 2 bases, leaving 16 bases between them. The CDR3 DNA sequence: TGTGCCAGCAGCCCCGGCGCTAGCGTTGCCTACGAGCAGTACTTC. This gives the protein CASSPGASVAYEQYF.

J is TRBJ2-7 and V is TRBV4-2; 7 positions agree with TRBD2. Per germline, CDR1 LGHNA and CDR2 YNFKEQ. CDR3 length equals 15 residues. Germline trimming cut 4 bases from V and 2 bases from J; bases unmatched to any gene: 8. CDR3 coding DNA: TGTGCCAGCAGCCCGTTCCTAGCGGATCCCTACGAGCAGTACTTC. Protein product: CASSPFLADPYEQYF.

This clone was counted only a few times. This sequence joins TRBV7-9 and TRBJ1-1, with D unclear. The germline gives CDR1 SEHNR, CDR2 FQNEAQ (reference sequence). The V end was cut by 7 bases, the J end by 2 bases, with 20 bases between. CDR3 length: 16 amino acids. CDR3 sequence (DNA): TGTGCCAGCAACCTTCTACCTGACGGAACTAACACTGAAGCTTTCTTT. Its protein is CASNLLPDGTNTEAFF.

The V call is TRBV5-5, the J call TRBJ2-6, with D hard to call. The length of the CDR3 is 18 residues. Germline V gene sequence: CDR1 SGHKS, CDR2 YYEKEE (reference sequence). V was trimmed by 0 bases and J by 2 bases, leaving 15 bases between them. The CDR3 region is CASSLGPYSSTGANVLTF. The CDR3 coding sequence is TGTGCCAGCAGCTTGGGGCCCTACTCGTCGACTGGGGCCAACGTCCTGACTTTC.